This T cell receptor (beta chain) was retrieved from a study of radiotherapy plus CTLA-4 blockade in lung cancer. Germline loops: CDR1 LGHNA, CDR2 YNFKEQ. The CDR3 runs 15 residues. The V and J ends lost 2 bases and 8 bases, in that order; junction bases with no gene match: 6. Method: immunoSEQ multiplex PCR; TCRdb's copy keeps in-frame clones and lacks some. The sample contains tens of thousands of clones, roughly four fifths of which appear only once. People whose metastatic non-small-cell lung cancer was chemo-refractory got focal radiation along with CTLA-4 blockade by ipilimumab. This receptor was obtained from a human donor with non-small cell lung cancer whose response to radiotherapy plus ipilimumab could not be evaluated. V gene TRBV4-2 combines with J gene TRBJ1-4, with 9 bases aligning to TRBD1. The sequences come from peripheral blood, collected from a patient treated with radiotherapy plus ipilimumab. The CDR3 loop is CASSQTGTGREKLFF. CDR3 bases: TGTGCCAGCAGCCAAACCGGGACAGGGAGAGAAAAACTGTTTTTT.